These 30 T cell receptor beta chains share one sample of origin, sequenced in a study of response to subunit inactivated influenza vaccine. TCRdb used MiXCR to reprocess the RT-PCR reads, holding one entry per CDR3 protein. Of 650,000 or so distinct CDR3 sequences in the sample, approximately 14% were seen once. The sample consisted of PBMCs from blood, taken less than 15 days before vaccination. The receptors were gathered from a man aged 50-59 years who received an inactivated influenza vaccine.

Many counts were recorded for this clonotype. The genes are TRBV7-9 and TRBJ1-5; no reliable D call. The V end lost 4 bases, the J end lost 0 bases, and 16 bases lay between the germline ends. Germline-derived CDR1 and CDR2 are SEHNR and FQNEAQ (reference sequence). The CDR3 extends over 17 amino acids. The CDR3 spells CASSYVTDAYSNQPQHF. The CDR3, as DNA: TGTGCCAGCAGCTACGTGACGGACGCTTATAGCAATCAGCCCCAGCATTTT.

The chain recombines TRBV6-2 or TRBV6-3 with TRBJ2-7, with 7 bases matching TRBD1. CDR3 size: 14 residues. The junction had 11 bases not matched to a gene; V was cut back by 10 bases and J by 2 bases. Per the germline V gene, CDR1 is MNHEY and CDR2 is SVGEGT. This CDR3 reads CATFGTERAYEQYF. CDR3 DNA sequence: TGTGCCACCTTCGGGACAGAAAGGGCCTACGAGCAGTACTTC.

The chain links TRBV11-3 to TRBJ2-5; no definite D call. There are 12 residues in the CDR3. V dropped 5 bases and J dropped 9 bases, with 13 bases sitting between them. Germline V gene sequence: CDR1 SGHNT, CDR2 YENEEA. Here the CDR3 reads CASSRDGQAQYF. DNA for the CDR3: TGTGCCAGCAGCCGTGACGGCCAGGCCCAGTACTTC.

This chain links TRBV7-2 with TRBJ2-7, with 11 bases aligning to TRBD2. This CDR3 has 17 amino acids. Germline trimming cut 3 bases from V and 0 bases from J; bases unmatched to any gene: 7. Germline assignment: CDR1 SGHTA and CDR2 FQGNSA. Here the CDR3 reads CASSFHSGRASSYEQYF. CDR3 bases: TGTGCCAGCAGCTTTCATAGCGGGAGGGCATCCTCCTACGAGCAGTACTTC.

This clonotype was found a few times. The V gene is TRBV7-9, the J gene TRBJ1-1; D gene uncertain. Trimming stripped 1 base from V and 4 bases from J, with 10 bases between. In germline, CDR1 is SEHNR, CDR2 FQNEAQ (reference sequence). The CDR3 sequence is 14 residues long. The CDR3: CASSLGGLGTEAFF. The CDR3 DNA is TGTGCCAGCAGCTTAGGCGGGTTGGGCACTGAAGCTTTCTTT.

The CDR3, as DNA: TGTGCCAGCACCGACAGCAAGCTTACCCAGTACTTC. This encodes CASTDSKLTQYF. The rearrangement uses TRBV6-2 or TRBV6-3 and TRBJ2-5; possible D gene TRBD1, 5 bases. The CDR3 runs 12 residues. With 7 bases removed from V and 8 bases from J, the gap between germline ends came to 14 bases. CDR1 is MNHEY and CDR2 is SVGEGT in the germline V gene.

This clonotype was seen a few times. CDR3 amino acids: CATSDVGLADEQFF. The CDR3 coding sequence is TGTGCCACCAGTGACGTCGGGCTAGCAGATGAGCAGTTCTTC. The rearrangement joins TRBV24-1 to TRBJ2-1, with D possibly TRBD2 on 5 matching bases. V was pared by 4 bases and J by 8 bases, with 14 bases between. This CDR3 contains 14 residues. Germline CDR1 and CDR2: KGHDR and SFDVKD.

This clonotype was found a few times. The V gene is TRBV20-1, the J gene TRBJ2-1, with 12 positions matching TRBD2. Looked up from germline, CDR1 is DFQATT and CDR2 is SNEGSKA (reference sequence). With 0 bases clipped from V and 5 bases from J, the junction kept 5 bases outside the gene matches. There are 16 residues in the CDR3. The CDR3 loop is CSARDRTSGRHNEQFF. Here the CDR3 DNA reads TGCAGTGCTAGAGATCGAACTAGCGGGAGGCACAATGAGCAGTTCTTC.

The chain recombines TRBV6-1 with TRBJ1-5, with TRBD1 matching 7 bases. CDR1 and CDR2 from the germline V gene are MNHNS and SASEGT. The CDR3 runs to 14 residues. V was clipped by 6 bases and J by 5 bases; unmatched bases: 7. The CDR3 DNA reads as TGTGCCAGCAGCTCATCAGGGGGTGATCAGCCCCAGCATTTT. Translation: CASSSSGGDQPQHF.

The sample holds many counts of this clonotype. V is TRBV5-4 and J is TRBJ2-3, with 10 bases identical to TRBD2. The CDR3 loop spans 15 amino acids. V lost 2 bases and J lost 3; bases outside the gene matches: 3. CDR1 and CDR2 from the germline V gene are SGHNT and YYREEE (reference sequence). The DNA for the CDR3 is TGTGCCAGCAGCTTACTAGCGGGATTGACAGATACGCAGTATTTT. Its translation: CASSLLAGLTDTQYF.

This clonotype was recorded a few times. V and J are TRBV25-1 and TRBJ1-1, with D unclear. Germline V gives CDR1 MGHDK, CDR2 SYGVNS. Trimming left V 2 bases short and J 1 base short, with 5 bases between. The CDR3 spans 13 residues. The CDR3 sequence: CASSEIGNTEAFF. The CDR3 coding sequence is TGTGCCAGCAGTGAAATTGGGAACACTGAAGCTTTCTTT.

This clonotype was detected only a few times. The CDR3 here is CASIMGGGGYGEQFF. The CDR3, as DNA: TGTGCCAGCATAATGGGGGGGGGCGGCTACGGTGAGCAGTTCTTC. The chain employs TRBV28 and TRBJ2-1; weak D call: TRBD2 (7 bases). Trimming pared 7 bases from V and 9 bases from J, leaving 22 bases between. The CDR3 totals 15 residues. Germline CDR1 MDHEN, CDR2 SYDVKM.

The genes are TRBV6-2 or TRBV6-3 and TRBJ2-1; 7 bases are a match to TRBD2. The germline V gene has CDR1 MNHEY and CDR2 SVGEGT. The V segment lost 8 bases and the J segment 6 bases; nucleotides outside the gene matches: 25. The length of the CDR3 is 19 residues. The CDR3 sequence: CASHFRPSGPPQAGNEQFF. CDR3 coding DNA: TGTGCCAGCCATTTCAGGCCTAGCGGCCCTCCTCAAGCAGGCAATGAGCAGTTCTTC.

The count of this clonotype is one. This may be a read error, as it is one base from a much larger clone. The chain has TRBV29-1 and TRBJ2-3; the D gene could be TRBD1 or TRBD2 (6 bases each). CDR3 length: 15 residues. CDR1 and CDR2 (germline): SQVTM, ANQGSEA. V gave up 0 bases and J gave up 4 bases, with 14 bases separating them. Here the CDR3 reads CSVEERGESADTQYF. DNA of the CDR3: TGCAGCGTTGAAGAGAGGGGGGAGAGCGCAGATACGCAGTATTTT.

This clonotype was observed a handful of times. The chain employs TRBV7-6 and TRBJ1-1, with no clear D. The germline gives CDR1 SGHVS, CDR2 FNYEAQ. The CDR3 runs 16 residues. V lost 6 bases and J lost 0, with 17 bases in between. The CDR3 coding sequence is TGTGCCAGCAGTTCGGTGCTTGGAAGCGTGAACACTGAAGCTTTCTTT. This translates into CASSSVLGSVNTEAFF.

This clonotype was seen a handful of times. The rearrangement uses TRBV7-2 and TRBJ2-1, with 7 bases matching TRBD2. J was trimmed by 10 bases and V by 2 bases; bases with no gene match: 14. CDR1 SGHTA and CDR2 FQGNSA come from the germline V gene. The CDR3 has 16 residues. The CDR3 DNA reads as TGTGCCAGCAGCTTAACGGGAGGACTAGGGGCCGGGGAGCAGTTCTTC. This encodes CASSLTGGLGAGEQFF.

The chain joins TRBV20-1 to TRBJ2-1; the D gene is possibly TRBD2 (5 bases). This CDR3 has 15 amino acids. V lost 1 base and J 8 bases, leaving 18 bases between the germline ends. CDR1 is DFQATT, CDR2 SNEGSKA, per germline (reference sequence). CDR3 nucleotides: TGCAGTGCTAGAGGCCTAGCCAGCTGGAGTCATGAGCAGTTCTTC. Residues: CSARGLASWSHEQFF.

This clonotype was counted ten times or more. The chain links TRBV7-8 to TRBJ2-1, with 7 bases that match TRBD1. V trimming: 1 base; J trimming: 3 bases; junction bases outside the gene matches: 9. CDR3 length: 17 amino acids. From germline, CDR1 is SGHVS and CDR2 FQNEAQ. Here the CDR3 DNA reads TGTGCCAGCAGCTTAGGGAGACAGGGCCCAAGCTACAATGAGCAGTTCTTC. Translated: CASSLGRQGPSYNEQFF.

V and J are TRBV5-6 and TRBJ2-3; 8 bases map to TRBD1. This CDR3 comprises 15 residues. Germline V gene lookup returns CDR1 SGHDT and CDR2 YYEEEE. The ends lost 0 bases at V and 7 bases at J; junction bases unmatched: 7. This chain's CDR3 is CASSLVGQGGNTQYF. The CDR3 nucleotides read TGTGCCAGCAGCTTGGTCGGACAGGGAGGAAATACGCAGTATTTT.

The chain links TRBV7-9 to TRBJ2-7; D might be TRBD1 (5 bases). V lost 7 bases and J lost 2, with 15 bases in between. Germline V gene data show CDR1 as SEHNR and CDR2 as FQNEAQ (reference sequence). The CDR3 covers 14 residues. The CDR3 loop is CASTKGAGTYEQYF. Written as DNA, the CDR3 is TGTGCCAGCACCAAAGGGGCAGGGACCTACGAGCAGTACTTC.

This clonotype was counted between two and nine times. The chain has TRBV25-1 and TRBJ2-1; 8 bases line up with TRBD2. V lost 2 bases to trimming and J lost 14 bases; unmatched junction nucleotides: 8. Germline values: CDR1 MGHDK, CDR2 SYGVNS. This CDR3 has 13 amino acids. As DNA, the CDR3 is TGTGCCAGCAGTGAAGGTCTAGCGGGCCCAAAGTTCTTC. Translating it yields CASSEGLAGPKFF.

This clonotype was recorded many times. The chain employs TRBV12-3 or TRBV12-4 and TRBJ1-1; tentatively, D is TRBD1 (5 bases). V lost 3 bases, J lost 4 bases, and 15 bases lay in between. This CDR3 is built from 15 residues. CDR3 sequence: CASSLAGAGSTEAFF. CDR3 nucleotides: TGTGCCAGCAGTTTGGCCGGGGCCGGGAGCACTGAAGCTTTCTTT.

CDR3: CASSRTVGVNEQFF. The CDR3 DNA reads as TGTGCCAGCAGCCGGACAGTGGGGGTCAATGAGCAGTTCTTC. This chain joins TRBV7-2 and TRBJ2-1; weak D call: TRBD1 (6 bases). This CDR3 is built from 14 residues. V lost 5 bases and J 6 bases, leaving 14 bases between the germline ends. Germline V gene sequence: CDR1 SGHTA, CDR2 FQGNSA.

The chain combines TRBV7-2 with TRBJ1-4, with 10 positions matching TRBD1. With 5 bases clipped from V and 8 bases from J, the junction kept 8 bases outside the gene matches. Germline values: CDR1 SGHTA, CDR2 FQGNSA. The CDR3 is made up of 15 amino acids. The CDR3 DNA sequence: TGTGCCAGCAGCCCGACAGGGGGCTGGGGAGAAAAACTGTTTTTT. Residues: CASSPTGGWGEKLFF.

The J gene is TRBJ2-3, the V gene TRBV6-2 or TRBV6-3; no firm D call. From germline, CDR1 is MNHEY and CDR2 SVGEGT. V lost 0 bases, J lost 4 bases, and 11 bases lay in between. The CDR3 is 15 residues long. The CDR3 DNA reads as TGTGCCAGCAGTTACTCGGCCGATAGAGCAGATACGCAGTATTTT. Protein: CASSYSADRADTQYF.

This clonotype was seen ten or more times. The CDR3 DNA reads TGCGCCAGCAGCTTGGCGGGACTAGCGGGAGCAGATACGCAGTATTTT. Translating it yields CASSLAGLAGADTQYF. The gene calls are TRBV5-1 and TRBJ2-3, with 14 nucleotides matching TRBD2. Unmatched junction bases numbered 1, after V lost 0 bases and J lost 4 bases. CDR3 size: 16 residues. From germline, CDR1 is SGHRS and CDR2 YFSETQ. Looking up the rest from reference TRBV5-1 and TRBJ2-3 gives the full variable domain: KAGVTQTPRYLIKTRGQQVTLSCSPISGHRSVSWYQQTPGQGLQFLFEYFSETQRNKGNFPGRFSGRQFSNSRSEMNVSTLELGDSALYLCASSLAGLAGADTQYFGPGTRLTVL.

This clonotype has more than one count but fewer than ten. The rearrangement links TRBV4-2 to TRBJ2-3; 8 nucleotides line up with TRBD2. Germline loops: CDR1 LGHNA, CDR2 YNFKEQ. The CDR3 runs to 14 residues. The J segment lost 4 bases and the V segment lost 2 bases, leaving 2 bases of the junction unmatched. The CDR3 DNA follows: TGTGCCAGCAGCCAATCCGGGGGGGCAGATACGCAGTATTTT. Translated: CASSQSGGADTQYF.

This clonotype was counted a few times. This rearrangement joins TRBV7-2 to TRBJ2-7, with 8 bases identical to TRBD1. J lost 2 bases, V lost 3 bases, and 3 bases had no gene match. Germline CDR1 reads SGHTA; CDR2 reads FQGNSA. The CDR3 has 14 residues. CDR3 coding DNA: TGTGCCAGCAGCTTGGACAGGGTCCCCTACGAGCAGTACTTC. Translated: CASSLDRVPYEQYF.

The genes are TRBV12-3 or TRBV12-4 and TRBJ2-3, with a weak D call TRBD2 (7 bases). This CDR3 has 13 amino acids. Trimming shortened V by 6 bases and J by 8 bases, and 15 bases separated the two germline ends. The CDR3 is CASSRTRGSTQYF. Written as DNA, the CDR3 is TGTGCCAGCAGCCGGACTAGGGGGAGTACGCAGTATTTT.

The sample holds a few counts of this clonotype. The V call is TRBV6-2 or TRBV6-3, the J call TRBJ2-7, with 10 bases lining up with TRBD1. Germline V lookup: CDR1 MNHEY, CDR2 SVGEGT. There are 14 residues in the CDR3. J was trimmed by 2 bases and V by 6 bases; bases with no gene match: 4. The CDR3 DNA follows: TGTGCCAGCAGGCTGACAGGGGGCCCCTACGAGCAGTACTTC. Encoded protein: CASRLTGGPYEQYF.